This T cell receptor beta chain is from a study of technical replicates of blood from several donors. V dropped 6 bases and J dropped 2; count of bases not matched to a gene: 0. The CDR3 length is 13 residues. Germline CDR1 MNHEY, CDR2 SVGAGI. Repertoires were generated with immunoSEQ multiplex PCR, while TCRdb's copy carries only in-frame clones and drops some. The sample lists 65,000 to 85,000 clones, just over 90% seen once, with approximately 0.28% in the top ten. The TCR was taken from a human donor in good health. Sample: T cells isolated from PBMCs. The chain links TRBV6-5 to TRBJ1-3; 8 bases fit TRBD1. CDR3 residues: CASRQGAGNTIYF. The CDR3 bases are TGTGCCAGCAGACAGGGGGCTGGAAACACCATATATTTT.